This T cell receptor beta chain was captured by sequencing in a study of PD-1 blockade in classical Hodgkin lymphoma (dated by TCRdb to the early 2020s). Study-wide context: Nivolumab dosing was 3 mg/kg intravenously every 2 weeks, continuing until either disease progression or unacceptable toxicity. The study used CyTOF and TCR beta sequencing to define a peripheral blood immune signature of response to PD-1 blockade in classical Hodgkin lymphoma. Overall study results and their limits: The study covered only a single clinical trial cohort, and the causes of the repertoire differences, possibly disease activity or prior therapy, were still not defined. Baseline TCR diversity was reported to be lower in newly diagnosed patients than in healthy donors and to be lower still in relapsed/refractory patients. A significant rise by C4D1 was seen in CD4+ but not CD8+ TCR diversity (p=0.0027 vs p=0.16), with the rise being most apparent in complete responders (p=0.02). Diversity was lower in patients who began nivolumab less than 1 year after ASCT, so these patients were left out of later analyses to avoid confounding by immune reconstitution. Baseline diversity similar to that of newly diagnosed patients was observed in trial patients achieving complete response, whereas significantly lower diversity was observed in partial responders and progressors.

Remarks on this clone: The antigen this receptor binds is unknown. Base qualities are not at hand, and no much larger clone is one base apart.

Genomic DNA was extracted with the Qiagen DNeasy kit from unsorted PBMCs and from negatively selected CD4+ and CD8+ fractions. Using primers that anneal to V and J segments, immunoSEQ multiplex PCR amplified the TCR beta CDR3 regions. A synthetic immune receptor repertoire was used to minimize amplification bias, and any remaining bias was removed computationally after sequencing. Processing in the source paper ran as follows. Repertoire diversity was quantified as the Shannon entropy index using custom Python scripts. The unsorted, CD4+ and CD8+ repertoires were each analyzed separately, with the exception of combined analyses, where CD4+ and CD8+ sequences were merged in silico. A clone counted as expanded when the clone's frequency after treatment rose at least 2-fold relative to C1D1, and clones undetected at baseline were given a pseudocount of 0.5. Clones with 0 or 1 copy at C1D1 were classified as singleton clones, and clones with 2 or more copies were classified as non-singleton clones. Clones expanded in unsorted samples were assigned a CD4+, CD8+ or unknown annotation through matching of protein sequences in sorted samples from the same patient. Diversity changes from C1D1 to C4D1 were tested in paired samples using Wilcoxon tests. The source is immuneACCESS, and TCRdb retained only in-frame sequences with V and J called. Part of the clones is not carried over; for the studies checked, unresolved V genes explain less than half of this, and the remainder is unexplained. The DNA gave D and trimming, while V, J and clone size come from that table. The sample table shows around 20,000 clones, and around 85% are seen once. The ten largest clones add up to about 24% of the sample.

The intended sense of this specimen's time point label: cycle 1 day 1 (C1D1), immediately before nivolumab initiation. Every trial patient had relapsed following autologous stem cell transplantation, and prior brentuximab vedotin exposure was what differed among cohorts A, B and C. The trial cohort was composed of about 54 patients with relapsed/refractory classical Hodgkin lymphoma, for whom complete response, partial response or progressive disease was recorded as best overall response. Trial patients were treated with single-agent nivolumab in the multi-cohort phase II CheckMate 205 trial. An independent review committee assessed best overall response using the 2007 International Working Group response criteria. Trial PBMCs were collected just before the start of nivolumab (C1D1) and during therapy at cycle 2 day 1 and cycle 4 day 1. After peripheral blood was drawn into 8 mL Vacutainer Cell Preparation Tubes, PBMCs were isolated by centrifugation and then cryopreserved.

Trimming costs V 3 bases and J 6 bases, and their ends lie 22 bases apart. The germline V gene (reference sequence) gives CDR1 as SGHNT and CDR2 as YYREEE. From its cysteine to its phenylalanine, the CDR3 spans 16 amino acids. Only CDR3 DNA is held: 48 bases, read in frame from base 1. This specimen was peripheral blood mononuclear cells (PBMCs), taken at baseline. The receptor comes from a human donor with classical Hodgkin lymphoma. The rearrangement combines TRBV5-4 with TRBJ2-7; TRBD2 could be the D gene, as 6 bases match. The CDR3 here reads CASSWGELAKVGEQYF. The bases read TGTGCCAGCAGCTGGGGGGAATTAGCGAAGGTTGGCGAGCAGTACTTC.